The clone carrying this T cell receptor beta chain was seen only once. The target antigen is unknown. The CDR3 runs 14 residues. Germline CDR1 and CDR2: LNHDA and SQIVND (reference sequence). Trimming shortened V by 5 bases and J by 0 bases, and 8 bases separated the two germline ends. Assay used: immunoSEQ multiplex PCR; TCRdb lists only in-frame clones, some missing. The sample shows about 140,000 clones, roughly 90% of them seen only once. This record comes from a study of T cell responses to AZD1222 COVID-19 vaccine. Overall study: Samples with a second dose at about 4 or about 12 weeks were pooled together.

General observations from the study: Within unmutated variant regions lay the reported targets of nearly half of spike-specific TCRs. The peak T cell response came first, and repertoires were sampled only after it.

The sequencing here drew on peripheral blood, taken on day 0 of AZD1222 vaccination. This sequence originates from an adult in good health. This chain uses TRBV19 with TRBJ1-3; D is ambiguous. CDR3: CASSWRGSGNTIYF. Here the CDR3 DNA reads TGTGCCAGTAGTTGGCGAGGCTCTGGAAACACCATATATTTT.